Sequencing of this TCR beta chain was carried out in a study of control samples from healthy donors and cancer patients. Trimming removed 4 bases from V and 2 bases from J; junction bases left unmatched: 5. Germline loops: CDR1 SGHVS, CDR2 FQNEAQ. The CDR3 runs to 15 residues. Profiling relied on immunoSEQ multiplex PCR, and the TCRdb table lists in-frame clones only, not all of them. The table includes around 170,000 clones, around 94% detected once. The rearrangement uses TRBV7-8 and TRBJ2-7; 10 nucleotides align to TRBD1. The material sequenced was blood. The sequence was collected from a man younger than 45 in good health. CDR3 nucleotides: TGTGCCAGCAGCTCCAGACAGGGGGCCCCCTACGAGCAGTACTTC. It encodes CASSSRQGAPYEQYF.